These T cell receptor beta chains were read from a single sample in a study of OX40 agonist ivuxolimab in advanced cancers. Sequencing used immunoSEQ multiplex PCR; TCRdb keeps in-frame clones, though not all of them. The sample shows about 60,000 clones, about 88% of them seen only once. This material consisted of CD4+ or CD8+ T cells sorted from blood, taken in a trial of the OX40 agonist ivuxolimab. These receptors were taken from an adult with an advanced solid tumor such as melanoma, head and neck, liver or kidney cancer. Each CDR3 is given with its conserved first and last residue. Each record gives: V gene, clone size, J gene, D gene, CDR3 DNA, CDR3 protein. A D gene is named only where the DNA matches it firmly. Clone size is shown for a subset of rows, as once, few, many or a class of expanded clone.

V: TRBV20-1
size: .
J: TRBJ1-1
D: .
DNA: TGCAGTGCCATGGGAAGTGAAGCTTTCTTT
CDR3: CSAMGSEAFF

V: TRBV5-6
size: .
J: TRBJ2-7
D: .
DNA: TGTGCCAGCAGCTTGGTGACAGTTTCCTACGAGCAGTACTTC
CDR3: CASSLVTVSYEQYF

V: TRBV6-1
size: .
J: TRBJ1-4
D: TRBD1
DNA: TGTGCCAGCAGTGAAAACGGGGTCGACAGGGCGGAAAAACTGTTTTTT
CDR3: CASSENGVDRAEKLFF

V: TRBV19
size: .
J: TRBJ2-4
D: TRBD1
DNA: TGTGCCAGTAGCGGACAGGGCGGGAACATTCAGTACTTC
CDR3: CASSGQGGNIQYF

V: TRBV7-2
size: .
J: TRBJ2-3
D: TRBD1
DNA: TGTGCCAGCAGCTTCGCCGGGACAGGGCGGTTGGATACGCAGTATTTT
CDR3: CASSFAGTGRLDTQYF

V: TRBV7-2
size: .
J: TRBJ2-3
D: TRBD2
DNA: TGTGCCAGCAGCCTTGATTTAGCGGGGGGCACAGATACGCAGTATTTT
CDR3: CASSLDLAGGTDTQYF

V: TRBV27
size: .
J: TRBJ2-7
D: .
DNA: TGTGCCAGCAGCCGCGTTAGCTCCTACGAGCAGTACTTC
CDR3: CASSRVSSYEQYF

V: TRBV9
size: .
J: TRBJ2-4
D: .
DNA: TGTGCCAGCAGCGTAGACCCCAGCTCTTTAAACATTCAGTACTTC
CDR3: CASSVDPSSLNIQYF

V: TRBV7-8
size: .
J: TRBJ1-3
D: .
DNA: TGTGCCAGCAGCTTAGTAGGGGCTGGAAACACCATATATTTT
CDR3: CASSLVGAGNTIYF

V: TRBV5-4
size: .
J: TRBJ2-7
D: TRBD1
DNA: TGTGCCAGCAGCTTGTTGGCAGGGGGCTCCTACGAGCAGTACTTC
CDR3: CASSLLAGGSYEQYF

V: TRBV7-9
size: .
J: TRBJ1-2
D: TRBD1
DNA: TGTGCCAGCAGCCTGACAGGGGGGTGGAATGGCTACACCTTC
CDR3: CASSLTGGWNGYTF

V: TRBV18
size: .
J: TRBJ1-1
D: .
DNA: TGTGCCAGCTCCACCGCCATTACGAACACTGAAGCTTTCTTT
CDR3: CASSTAITNTEAFF

V: TRBV5-1
size: .
J: TRBJ2-6
D: .
DNA: TGCGCCAGCAGCTTAGGCGTCTCTGGGGCCAACGTCCTGACTTTC
CDR3: CASSLGVSGANVLTF

V: TRBV4-1
size: few
J: TRBJ2-7
D: .
DNA: TGCGCCAGCAGCCATCCTCAGGACTACGAGCAGTACTTC
CDR3: CASSHPQDYEQYF

V: TRBV10-3
size: .
J: TRBJ1-1
D: .
DNA: TGTGCCAGCAGTTCACGGGGCCTGAACACTGAAGCTTTCTTT
CDR3: CASSSRGLNTEAFF

V: TRBV6-6
size: .
J: TRBJ1-2
D: .
DNA: TGTGCCAGCAGCCCCCGAGGAAGTAACTATGGCTACACCTTC
CDR3: CASSPRGSNYGYTF